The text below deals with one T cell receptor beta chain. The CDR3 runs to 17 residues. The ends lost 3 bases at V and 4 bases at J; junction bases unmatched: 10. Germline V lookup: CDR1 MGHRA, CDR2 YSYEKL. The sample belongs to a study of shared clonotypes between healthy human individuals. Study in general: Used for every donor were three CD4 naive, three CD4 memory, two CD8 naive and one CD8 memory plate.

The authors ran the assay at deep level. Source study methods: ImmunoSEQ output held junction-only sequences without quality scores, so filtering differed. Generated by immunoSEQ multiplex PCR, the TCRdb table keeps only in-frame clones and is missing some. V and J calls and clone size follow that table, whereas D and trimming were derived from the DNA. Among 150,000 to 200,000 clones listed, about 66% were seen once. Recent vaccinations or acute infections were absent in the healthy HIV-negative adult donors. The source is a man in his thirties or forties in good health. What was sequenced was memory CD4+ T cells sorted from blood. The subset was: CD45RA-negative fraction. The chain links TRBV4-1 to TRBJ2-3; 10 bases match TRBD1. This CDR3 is CASSHRSETGGADTQYF. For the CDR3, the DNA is TGCGCCAGCAGCCATCGGTCTGAGACAGGGGGCGCAGATACGCAGTATTTT.